These T cell receptor beta chains were read from a single sample in a study of blood T cell repertoires in COVID-19. The table came from immunoSEQ multiplex PCR; TCRdb's copy has only in-frame clones and leaves some out. The sample has over 100,000 clones, 86% seen once; the top ten hold approximately 10%. Sequenced material: peripheral blood. The receptor set was obtained from a woman in her 70s with COVID-19, enrolled during active disease. The CDR3 runs from the conserved cysteine through the conserved F or W.

TRBJ1-2 | TRBV7-2 | CASSLPGFYGYTF
TRBJ1-1 | TRBV29-1 | CSAQNTEAFF
TRBJ2-5 | TRBV18 | CASSPPEREGETQYF
TRBJ2-7 | TRBV6-1 | CASSERGELYEQYF
TRBJ2-5 | TRBV6-6 | CASSYNRERETQYF
TRBJ1-2 | TRBV6-5 | CASSRLGASNYGYTF
TRBJ2-1 | TRBV3-1/TRBV3-2 | CASSPLPSGYEQFF
TRBJ1-1 | TRBV2 | CASTLQQGNTEAFF
TRBJ1-4 | TRBV2 | CASSAQTGGQEKLFF
TRBJ2-1 | TRBV10-1 | CASSTDSHREFF
TRBJ1-2 | TRBV28 | CASSPSLIEGYTF
TRBJ1-1 | TRBV5-4 | CASSLGGLNTEAFF
TRBJ1-6 | TRBV2 | CASSVDRANSPLHF
TRBJ1-1 | TRBV5-4 | CASSPQNTEAFF
TRBJ1-5 | TRBV7-2 | CASSLRVSNQPQHF
TRBJ2-3 | TRBV6-5 | CAIELTDTQYF
TRBJ2-7 | TRBV27 | CASSPYIGTSGPYEQYF
TRBJ2-7 | TRBV7-8 | CASSLARAAYEQYF
TRBJ1-3 | TRBV9 | CASSEGTPNSGNTIYF
TRBJ2-1 | TRBV11-2 | CASSLDRIVYNEQFF
TRBJ1-5 | TRBV6-1 | CASSEIGGFSNQPQHF
TRBJ2-3 | TRBV18 | CASSPTGGEWTDTQYF
TRBJ2-5 | TRBV5-4 | CASSLRITGQGQETQYF
TRBJ1-2 | TRBV7-9 | CASNDRVYGYTF
TRBJ1-2 | TRBV5-1 | CASTQGTGYGYTF
TRBJ1-3 | TRBV25-1 | CASSERYSGNTIYF
TRBJ2-7 | TRBV6-6 | CASSPHIGGLEQYF
TRBJ2-3 | TRBV5-4 | CASSLELASDTQYF
TRBJ2-3 | TRBV19 | CASSISHADTQYF
TRBJ1-1 | TRBV7-8 | CASSPTDRVNTEAFF
TRBJ1-1 | TRBV4-2 | CASSRTQGTATEAFF
TRBJ1-2 | TRBV6-5 | CAIREGSYGYTF
TRBJ1-4 | TRBV28 | CASSLAGATNEKLFF
TRBJ1-2 | TRBV5-1 | CASSLGRGRGGYTF
TRBJ1-1 | TRBV5-4 | CASSLAGRPEAFF
TRBJ2-1 | TRBV5-1 | CASSLTSGGNNEQFF
TRBJ1-2 | TRBV9 | CASSVSARENYGYTF
TRBJ1-1 | TRBV10-3 | CAISGASNTEAFF
TRBJ2-1 | TRBV7-3 | CASGGSGGSYNEQFF
TRBJ1-2 | TRBV10-3 | CAIAMGQGWNGYTF
TRBJ1-2 | TRBV7-2 | CASSFRGGTDYGYTF
TRBJ1-1 | TRBV7-3 | CASSFLPGVDAFF
TRBJ1-2 | TRBV6-4 | CASSQSSDRAGYTF
TRBJ1-2 | TRBV28 | CASSLMGQGYGYTF
TRBJ2-2 | TRBV15 | CATSRGLSGGSGTGELFF
TRBJ1-1 | TRBV7-8 | CASSHSDSRTLEAFF
TRBJ1-2 | TRBV6-5 | CASSPGRGLGYTF
TRBJ2-7 | TRBV11-2 | CASSLGGRVYEQYF
TRBJ1-1 | TRBV29-1 | CSAGQANTEAFF